This T cell receptor beta chain was captured in a study of T cell responses to AZD1222 COVID-19 vaccine. Trimming at V came to 5 bases and at J to 5 bases, leaving 3 bases not matched to a gene. Germline CDR1 reads SGHTA; CDR2 reads FQGNSA. There are 13 residues in the CDR3. TCRdb keeps only in-frame clones here, not all; method: immunoSEQ multiplex PCR. Found here are around 120,000 clones, approximately 90% of them singletons; the top ten hold roughly 7%. Findings and caveats of the study: There were repertoire samples only from the period after the peak T cell response.

A remark on this clone: The antigen remains undetermined.

The sequenced sample was peripheral blood, obtained on day 0 of AZD1222 vaccination. This receptor was taken from an adult in good health. J is TRBJ2-5 and V is TRBV7-2, with TRBD1 identical over 9 bases. This chain's CDR3 is CASSGTGKETQYF. The DNA for the CDR3 is TGTGCCAGCAGCGGGACAGGGAAGGAGACCCAGTACTTC.